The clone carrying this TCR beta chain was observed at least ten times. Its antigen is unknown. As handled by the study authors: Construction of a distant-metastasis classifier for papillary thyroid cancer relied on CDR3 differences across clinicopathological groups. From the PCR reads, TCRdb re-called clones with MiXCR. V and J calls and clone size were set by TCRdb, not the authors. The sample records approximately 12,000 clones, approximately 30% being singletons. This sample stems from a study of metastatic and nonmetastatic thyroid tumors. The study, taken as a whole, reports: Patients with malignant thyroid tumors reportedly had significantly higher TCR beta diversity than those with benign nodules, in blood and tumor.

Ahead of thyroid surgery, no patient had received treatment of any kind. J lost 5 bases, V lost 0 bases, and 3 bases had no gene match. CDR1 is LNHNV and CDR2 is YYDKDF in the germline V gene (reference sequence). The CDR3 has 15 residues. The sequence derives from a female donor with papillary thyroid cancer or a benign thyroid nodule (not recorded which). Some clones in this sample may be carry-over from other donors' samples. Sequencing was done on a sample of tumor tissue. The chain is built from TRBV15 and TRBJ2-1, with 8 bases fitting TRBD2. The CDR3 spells CATSRDLAGNNEQFF. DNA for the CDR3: TGTGCCACCAGCAGAGATCTAGCGGGCAACAATGAGCAGTTCTTC.